Listed below are T cell receptor beta chains from one sample, sequenced in a study of T-cell reconstitution after alpha-beta-depleted transplantation in children. MiXCR was run by TCRdb on the PCR reads, yielding one entry per CDR3 protein. Here the sample spans approximately 240,000 distinct CDR3 sequences, approximately 10% being singletons. The sequencing used PBMCs, collected before TCRalphabeta/CD19-depleted stem cell transplant. The receptors come from a child under two years old with acute myeloid leukemia, due to receive a stem cell transplant. Both conserved end residues are part of each CDR3. Fields, in order: V gene, clone size, D gene, J gene, CDR3 protein, CDR3 DNA. The D gene is left open where the match is weak. A row's size may be missing; if present it is once, few, many or a size class.

v_call: TRBV7-4
clone_size: NA
d_call: TRBD2
j_call: TRBJ2-6
cdr3_aa: CASSLPRAGDSGANVLTF
cdr3_nt: TGTGCCAGCAGCTTGCCTCGGGCGGGGGACTCTGGGGCCAACGTCCTGACTTTC

v_call: TRBV19
clone_size: few
d_call: TRBD2
j_call: TRBJ2-2
cdr3_aa: CASSPGLAGVQRGELFF
cdr3_nt: TGTGCCAGTAGTCCCGGACTAGCGGGAGTACAACGCGGGGAGCTGTTTTTT

v_call: TRBV20-1
clone_size: many
d_call: NA
j_call: TRBJ1-1
cdr3_aa: CSVPPGGVAEAFF
cdr3_nt: TGCAGTGTCCCCCCCGGCGGGGTGGCTGAAGCTTTCTTT

v_call: TRBV28
clone_size: many
d_call: NA
j_call: TRBJ2-7
cdr3_aa: CASSFSNPYEQYF
cdr3_nt: TGTGCCAGCAGTTTCAGCAACCCCTACGAGCAGTACTTC

v_call: TRBV12-3/TRBV12-4
clone_size: many
d_call: NA
j_call: TRBJ2-1
cdr3_aa: CASSFPDLYNEQFF
cdr3_nt: TGTGCCAGCAGTTTCCCCGACTTGTACAATGAGCAGTTCTTC

v_call: TRBV5-6
clone_size: many
d_call: TRBD1
j_call: TRBJ2-7
cdr3_aa: CASSFRRTGRPEQYF
cdr3_nt: TGTGCCAGCAGCTTCCGTAGGACAGGTCGACCCGAGCAGTACTTC

v_call: TRBV10-3
clone_size: many
d_call: NA
j_call: TRBJ2-5
cdr3_aa: CAISNGDGPETQYF
cdr3_nt: TGTGCCATCAGCAACGGGGACGGCCCAGAGACCCAGTACTTC

v_call: TRBV28
clone_size: few
d_call: NA
j_call: TRBJ1-4
cdr3_aa: CASSYHRVEKLFF
cdr3_nt: TGTGCCAGCAGTTACCACAGGGTTGAAAAACTGTTTTTT

v_call: TRBV19
clone_size: many
d_call: NA
j_call: TRBJ1-2
cdr3_aa: CASSIVGYGYTF
cdr3_nt: TGTGCCAGTAGTATAGTCGGGTATGGCTACACCTTC

v_call: TRBV11-2
clone_size: many
d_call: NA
j_call: TRBJ2-1
cdr3_aa: CASSLGRINEQFF
cdr3_nt: TGTGCCAGCAGCTTAGGCAGAATCAATGAGCAGTTCTTC

v_call: TRBV20-1
clone_size: many
d_call: NA
j_call: TRBJ1-2
cdr3_aa: CSALDSNYGYTF
cdr3_nt: TGCAGTGCCTTGGACAGTAACTATGGCTACACCTTC

v_call: TRBV5-1
clone_size: many
d_call: TRBD1
j_call: TRBJ2-5
cdr3_aa: CASSRLGQIEETQYF
cdr3_nt: TGCGCCAGCAGCAGACTGGGACAGATAGAAGAGACCCAGTACTTC